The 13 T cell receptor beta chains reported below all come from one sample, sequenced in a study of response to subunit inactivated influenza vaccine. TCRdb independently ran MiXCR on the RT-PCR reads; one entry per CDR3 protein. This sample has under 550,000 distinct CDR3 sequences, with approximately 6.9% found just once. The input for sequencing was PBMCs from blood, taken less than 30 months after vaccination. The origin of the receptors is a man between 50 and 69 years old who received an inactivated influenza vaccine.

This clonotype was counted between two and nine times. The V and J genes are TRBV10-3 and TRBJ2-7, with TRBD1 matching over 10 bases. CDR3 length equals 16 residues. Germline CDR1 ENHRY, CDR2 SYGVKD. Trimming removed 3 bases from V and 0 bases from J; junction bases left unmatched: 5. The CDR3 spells CAISDPGQGSSYEQYF. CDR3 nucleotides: TGTGCCATCAGTGACCCGGGACAGGGGAGCTCCTACGAGCAGTACTTC.

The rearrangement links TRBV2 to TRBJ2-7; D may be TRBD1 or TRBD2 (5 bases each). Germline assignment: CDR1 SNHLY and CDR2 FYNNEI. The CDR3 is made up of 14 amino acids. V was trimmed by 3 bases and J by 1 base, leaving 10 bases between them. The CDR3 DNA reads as TGTGCCAGCAGTGATCGGGGCACATCCTACGAGCAGTACTTC. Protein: CASSDRGTSYEQYF.

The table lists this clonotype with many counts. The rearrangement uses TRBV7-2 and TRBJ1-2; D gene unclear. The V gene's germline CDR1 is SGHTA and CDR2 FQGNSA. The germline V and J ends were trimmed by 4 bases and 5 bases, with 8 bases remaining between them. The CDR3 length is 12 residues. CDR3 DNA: TGTGCCAGCAGCTCGGGTACTTATGGCTACACCTTC. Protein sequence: CASSSGTYGYTF.

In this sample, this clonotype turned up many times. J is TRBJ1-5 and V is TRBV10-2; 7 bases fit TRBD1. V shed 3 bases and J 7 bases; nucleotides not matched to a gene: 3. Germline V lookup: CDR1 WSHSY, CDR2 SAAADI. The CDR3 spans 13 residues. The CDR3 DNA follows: TGCGCCAGCAGTGACGGAGGGGGCCAGCCCCAGCATTTT. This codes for CASSDGGGQPQHF.

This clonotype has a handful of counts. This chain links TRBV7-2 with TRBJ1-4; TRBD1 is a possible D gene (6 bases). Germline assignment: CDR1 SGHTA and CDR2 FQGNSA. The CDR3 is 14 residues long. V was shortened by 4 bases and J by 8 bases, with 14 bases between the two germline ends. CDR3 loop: CASSSPDRPEKLFF. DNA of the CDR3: TGTGCCAGCAGCTCCCCCGACAGGCCCGAAAAACTGTTTTTT.

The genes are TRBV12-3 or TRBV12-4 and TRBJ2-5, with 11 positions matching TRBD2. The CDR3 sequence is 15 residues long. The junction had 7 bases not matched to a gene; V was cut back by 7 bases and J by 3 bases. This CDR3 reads CASNLAGGREETQYF. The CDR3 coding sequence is TGTGCCAGCAACCTAGCGGGGGGCCGAGAAGAGACCCAGTACTTC.

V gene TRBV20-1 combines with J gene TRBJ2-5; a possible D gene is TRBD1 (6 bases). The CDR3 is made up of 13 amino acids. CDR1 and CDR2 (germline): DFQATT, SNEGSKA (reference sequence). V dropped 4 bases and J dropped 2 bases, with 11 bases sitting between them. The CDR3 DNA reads TGCAGTGCTATGCGACAGGTTCAAGAGACCCAGTACTTC. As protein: CSAMRQVQETQYF.

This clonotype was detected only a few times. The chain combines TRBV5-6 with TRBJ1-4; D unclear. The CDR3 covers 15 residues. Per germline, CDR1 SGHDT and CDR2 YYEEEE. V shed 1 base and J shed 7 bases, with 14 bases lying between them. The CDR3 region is CASSLMGSSGEKLFF. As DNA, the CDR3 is TGTGCCAGCAGCTTGATGGGCAGTTCCGGTGAAAAACTGTTTTTT. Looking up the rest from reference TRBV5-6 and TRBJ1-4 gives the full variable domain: DAGVTQSPTHLIKTRGQQVTLRCSPKSGHDTVSWYQQALGQGPQFIFQYYEEEERQRGNFPDRFSGHQFPNYSSELNVNALLLGDSALYLCASSLMGSSGEKLFFGSGTQLSVL.

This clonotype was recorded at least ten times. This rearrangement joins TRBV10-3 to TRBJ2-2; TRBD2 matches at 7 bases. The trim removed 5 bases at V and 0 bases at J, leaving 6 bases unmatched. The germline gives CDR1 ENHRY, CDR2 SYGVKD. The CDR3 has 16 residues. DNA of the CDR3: TGTGCCATCAGTAGGAGCGGGATCGCGAACACCGGGGAGCTGTTTTTT. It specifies CAISRSGIANTGELFF.

CDR3 nucleotides: TGTGCCAGCAGCCAACCACCTAGCGGGAGGGGGCTGGGCGAGCAGTACTTC. It is translated as CASSQPPSGRGLGEQYF. The V call is TRBV4-2, the J call TRBJ2-7; TRBD2 matches 12 bases. This CDR3 contains 17 residues. CDR1 LGHNA and CDR2 YNFKEQ come from the germline V gene. Trimming at V came to 2 bases and at J to 6 bases, leaving 11 bases not matched to a gene.

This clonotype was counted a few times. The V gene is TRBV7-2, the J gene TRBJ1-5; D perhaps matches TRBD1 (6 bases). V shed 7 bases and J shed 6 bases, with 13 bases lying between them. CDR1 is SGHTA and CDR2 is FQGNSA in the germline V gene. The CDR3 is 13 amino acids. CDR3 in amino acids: CASKWEQGQPQHF. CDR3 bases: TGTGCCAGCAAGTGGGAACAGGGTCAGCCCCAGCATTTT.

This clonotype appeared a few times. The CDR3 DNA reads TGCAGTGCTAGGGGAGTCCGGGACCCCAACAATGAGCAGTTCTTC. As protein: CSARGVRDPNNEQFF. The chain joins TRBV20-1 to TRBJ2-1, with D perhaps matching TRBD1 or TRBD2 (5 bases each). The V and J ends lost 3 bases and 5 bases respectively, with 17 bases between them. Germline loops: CDR1 DFQATT, CDR2 SNEGSKA (reference sequence). There are 15 residues in the CDR3.

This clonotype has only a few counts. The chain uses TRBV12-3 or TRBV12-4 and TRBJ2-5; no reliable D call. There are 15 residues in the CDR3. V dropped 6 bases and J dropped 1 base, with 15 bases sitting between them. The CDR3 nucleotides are TGTGCCAGCAGAAAAAGCCCAGGAAGCCAAGAGACCCAGTACTTC. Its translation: CASRKSPGSQETQYF.